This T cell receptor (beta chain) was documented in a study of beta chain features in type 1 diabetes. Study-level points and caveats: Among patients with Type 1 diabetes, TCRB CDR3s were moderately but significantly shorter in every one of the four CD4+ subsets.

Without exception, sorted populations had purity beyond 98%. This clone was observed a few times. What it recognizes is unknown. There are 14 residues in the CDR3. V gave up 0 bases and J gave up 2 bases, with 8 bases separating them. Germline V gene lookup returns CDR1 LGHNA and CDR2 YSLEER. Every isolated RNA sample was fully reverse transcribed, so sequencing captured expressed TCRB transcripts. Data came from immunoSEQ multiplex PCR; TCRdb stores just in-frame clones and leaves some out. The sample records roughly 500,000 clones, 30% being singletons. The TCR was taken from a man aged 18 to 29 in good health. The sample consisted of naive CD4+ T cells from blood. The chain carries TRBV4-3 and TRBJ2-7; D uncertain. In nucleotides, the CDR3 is TGCGCCAGCAGCCAAGACCCCTTCGCCTACGAGCAGTACTTC. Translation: CASSQDPFAYEQYF.